This T cell receptor beta chain was obtained from a study of blood T cell repertoires in COVID-19. Study-wide background: The study drew acute and convalescent COVID-19 samples from the United States, Italy and Spain. Sample material is recorded as cDNA or gDNA derived from T cells, B-cell-depleted T cells, or PBMCs.

In the authors' methods: It was from reference gene primer amplification that nucleated cell counts were estimated. Measured with immunoSEQ multiplex PCR; TCRdb has only the in-frame clones, and not every one. V, J and clone size are taken as reported in that table, and D and trimming were inferred from the DNA itself. The repertoire holds about 120,000 clones, with 65% to 90% as singletons. This CDR3 comprises 16 residues. Unmatched junction bases numbered 8, after V lost 1 base and J lost 4 bases. The germline V gene encodes CDR1 LNHDA and CDR2 SQIVND (reference sequence). What was sequenced was peripheral blood. This chain joins TRBV19 and TRBJ1-2, with TRBD1 matching 8 bases. The TCR comes from a man older than 75 with active or convalescent COVID-19. The CDR3 DNA follows: TGTGCCAGTAGTATAGCCCAGGGGGCGCGCAGCTATGGCTACACCTTC. This translates into CASSIAQGARSYGYTF. Looking up the rest from reference TRBV19 and TRBJ1-2 gives the full variable domain: DGGITQSPKYLFRKEGQNVTLSCEQNLNHDAMYWYRQDPGQGLRLIYYSQIVNDFQKGDIAEGYSVSREKKESFPLTVTSAQKNPTAFYLCASSIAQGARSYGYTFGSGTRLTVV.